The TCR beta chain under discussion was sequenced for a study of cytomegalovirus exposure and HLA in healthy donors. General study points: A later analysis found most CMV-associated TCR beta chains apparently HLA-restricted. Across donors, sequencing depth was assumed by presence/absence analyses to be roughly uniform.

Primers included in the PCR were 60 Vbeta and 13 Jbeta primers. Data came from immunoSEQ multiplex PCR; TCRdb stores just in-frame clones and leaves some out. The profile shows fewer than 250,000 clones, 80% to 90% of them singletons. In this sample, this clone turned up a few times. Its antigen is not known. CDR1 is MNHNS and CDR2 is SASEGT in the germline V gene. CDR3 size: 14 residues. Trimming stripped 8 bases from V and 6 bases from J, with 16 bases between. Material for sequencing was PBMCs. This chain uses TRBV6-1 with TRBJ2-2; D may be TRBD1 (5 bases). The receptor comes from a man aged 25 to 40 in good health and CMV-seronegative. This CDR3 reads CASHWFKGSGELFF. The CDR3, as DNA: TGTGCCAGCCACTGGTTTAAGGGGTCCGGGGAGCTGTTTTTT.